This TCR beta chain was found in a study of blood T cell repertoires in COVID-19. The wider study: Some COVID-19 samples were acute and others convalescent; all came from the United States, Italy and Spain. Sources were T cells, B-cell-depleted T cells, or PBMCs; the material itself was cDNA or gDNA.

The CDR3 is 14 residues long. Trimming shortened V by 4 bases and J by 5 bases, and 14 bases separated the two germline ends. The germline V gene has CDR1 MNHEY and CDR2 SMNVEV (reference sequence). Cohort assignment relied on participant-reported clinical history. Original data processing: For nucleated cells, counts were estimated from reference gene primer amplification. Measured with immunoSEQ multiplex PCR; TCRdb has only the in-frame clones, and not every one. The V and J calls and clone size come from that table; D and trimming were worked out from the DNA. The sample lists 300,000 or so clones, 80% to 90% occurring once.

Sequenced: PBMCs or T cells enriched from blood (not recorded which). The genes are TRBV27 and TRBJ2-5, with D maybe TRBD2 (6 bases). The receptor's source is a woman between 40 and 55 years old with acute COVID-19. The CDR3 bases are TGTGCCAGCAGTTCCCTTGGACTACGGGAGACCCAGTACTTC. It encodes CASSSLGLRETQYF.